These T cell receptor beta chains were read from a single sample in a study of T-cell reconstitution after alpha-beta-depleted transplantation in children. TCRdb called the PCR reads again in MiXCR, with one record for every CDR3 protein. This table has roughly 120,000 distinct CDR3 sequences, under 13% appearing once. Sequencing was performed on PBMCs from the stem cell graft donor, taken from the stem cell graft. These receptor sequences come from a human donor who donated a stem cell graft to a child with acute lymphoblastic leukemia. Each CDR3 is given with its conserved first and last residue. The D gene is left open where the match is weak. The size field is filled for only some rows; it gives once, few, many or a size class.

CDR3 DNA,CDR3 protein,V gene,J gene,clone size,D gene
TGCAGCGTCCAGGGGGGAGTAACCAATGAGCAGTTCTTC,CSVQGGVTNEQFF,TRBV29-1,TRBJ2-1,many,-
TGTGCCAGCAGCCAATCCCCCTGGACAGGGGGCGGAGAGACCCAGTACTTC,CASSQSPWTGGGETQYF,TRBV4-2,TRBJ2-5,many,TRBD1
TGTGCCTGGAGGACTTCCACAGGCACAGATACGCAGTATTTT,CAWRTSTGTDTQYF,TRBV30,TRBJ2-3,-,-
TGCGCCAGCAGCCCCTGGGCACAATCTGACTCTGGGGCCAACGTCCTGACTTTC,CASSPWAQSDSGANVLTF,TRBV4-3,TRBJ2-6,many,-
TGCAGTGCTAAAATAGGGAACGGGGCCAACGTCCTGACTTTC,CSAKIGNGANVLTF,TRBV20-1,TRBJ2-6,many,-
TGTGCCAGCAGCTTAGGGACAGGGTACTCCTACGAGCAGTACTTC,CASSLGTGYSYEQYF,TRBV7-2,TRBJ2-7,many,TRBD1
TGCGCCAGCAGCCCCCCGGGACAGGGAAGAGAGCAGTACTTC,CASSPPGQGREQYF,TRBV5-1,TRBJ2-7,many,TRBD1
TGCGCCAGCAGCTTGGACCTTTTTTCCCCCTTCAACACCGGGGAGCTGTTTTTT,CASSLDLFSPFNTGELFF,TRBV5-1,TRBJ2-2,many,-
TGTGCCAGCAGTTTAGGGGGGACAGGGGGAGAGACCCAGTACTTC,CASSLGGTGGETQYF,TRBV12-3/TRBV12-4,TRBJ2-5,many,TRBD1
TGTGCCAGCAGCGGCGCCGGGACATATTCCTACGAGCAGTACTTC,CASSGAGTYSYEQYF,TRBV27,TRBJ2-7,many,-
TGCAGCGTATTGAGTTCGGGGACGGGAGTAACTGAAGCTTTCTTT,CSVLSSGTGVTEAFF,TRBV29-1,TRBJ1-1,many,-
TGCGCCAGCAGCCAGAAGACCGGGACTAGCGGGATCAATGAGCAGTTCTTC,CASSQKTGTSGINEQFF,TRBV5-1,TRBJ2-1,many,TRBD2
TGTGCCAGCAGCTCGGGGCGTGCCTACGAGCAGTACTTC,CASSSGRAYEQYF,TRBV5-8,TRBJ2-7,many,-
TGTGCCAGCCGGGAAGCCGCCTACGAGCAGTACTTC,CASREAAYEQYF,TRBV7-2,TRBJ2-7,many,-
TGTGCCAGCAACAGACAGAGTTCCTACGAGCAGTACTTC,CASNRQSSYEQYF,TRBV12-3/TRBV12-4,TRBJ2-7,many,-
TGCAGTGCCCTACCTAGGGCGGGGGGCACAGATACGCAGTATTTT,CSALPRAGGTDTQYF,TRBV20-1,TRBJ2-3,many,TRBD2
TGCAGCGTCGTATCGTACAGGGGCGAAGGACTACGGAATGAGCAGTTCTTC,CSVVSYRGEGLRNEQFF,TRBV29-1,TRBJ2-1,many,-
TGTGCCAGCAGTTTACAGGGGGTCACAGATACGCAGTATTTT,CASSLQGVTDTQYF,TRBV6-5,TRBJ2-3,many,TRBD1
TGCAGCGGCGGGGAAATAGCCAAAAACATTCAGTACTTC,CSGGEIAKNIQYF,TRBV29-1,TRBJ2-4,many,-